Listed below are T cell receptor beta chains from one sample, sequenced in a study of regulatory and conventional T cells in RAG deficiency. Assay used: immunoSEQ multiplex PCR; TCRdb lists only in-frame clones, some missing. The table records tens of thousands of clones, around 90% of them present only once. The same data also went into a second study, on regulatory T cells.

Specimen: CD8+ T cells sorted from blood. These receptors all come from a human donor in good health. CDR3s include the opening cysteine and the closing phenylalanine or tryptophan. A D gene is named only where the DNA matches it firmly. Size is stated for part of the rows, as once, few or many counts, or as a class when the clone is expanded.

d_gene	v_gene	j_gene	abundance	CDR3aa	CDR3nt
NA	TRBV19	TRBJ1-5	few	CASSIGQGGFQPQHF	TGTGCCAGTAGTATTGGGCAGGGAGGGTTTCAGCCCCAGCATTTT
NA	TRBV7-8	TRBJ2-3	NA	CASSLEGKPGDTQYF	TGTGCCAGCAGCTTAGAGGGCAAACCGGGAGATACGCAGTATTTT
TRBD1	TRBV19	TRBJ2-1	NA	CASRIQGNNEQFF	TGTGCCAGTAGGATACAGGGGAACAATGAGCAGTTCTTC
TRBD1	TRBV19	TRBJ2-1	NA	CASSQDRGQFF	TGTGCCAGTAGTCAGGACAGGGGGCAGTTCTTC
NA	TRBV2	TRBJ2-7	once	CASSEAATGEQYF	TGTGCCAGCAGTGAAGCGGCGACAGGCGAGCAGTACTTC
TRBD1	TRBV4-1	TRBJ2-5	once	CASSPDRALQETQYF	TGCGCCAGCAGCCCGGACAGGGCCCTGCAAGAGACCCAGTACTTC
TRBD1	TRBV9	TRBJ1-1	NA	CASTRTGLNTEAFF	TGTGCCAGCACCCGGACAGGGTTGAACACTGAAGCTTTCTTT
NA	TRBV27	TRBJ2-7	NA	CASSLAQSYEQYF	TGTGCCAGCAGTTTAGCACAGAGCTACGAGCAGTACTTC
NA	TRBV7-9	TRBJ2-2	NA	CASTGVTGELFF	TGTGCCAGCACGGGGGTCACCGGGGAGCTGTTTTTT
TRBD2	TRBV19	TRBJ2-7	once	CASSPGLGPYEQYF	TGTGCCAGTAGTCCCGGACTAGGGCCCTACGAGCAGTACTTC
NA	TRBV27	TRBJ1-2	NA	CASRVDANYGYTF	TGTGCCAGCAGGGTAGATGCGAACTATGGCTACACCTTC
NA	TRBV27	TRBJ2-1	once	CASTPYSGSYNEQFF	TGTGCCAGCACCCCCTATAGTGGCTCCTACAATGAGCAGTTCTTC
TRBD1	TRBV9	TRBJ2-1	NA	CASSPGQVGGNEQFF	TGTGCCAGCAGCCCGGGACAGGTGGGCGGCAATGAGCAGTTCTTC
NA	TRBV5-1	TRBJ1-1	NA	CASSLVGGETEAFF	TGCGCCAGCAGCTTGGTGGGGGGAGAAACTGAAGCTTTCTTT
TRBD2	TRBV9	TRBJ2-3	NA	CASSEGLAGGIGSTDTQYF	TGTGCCAGCAGCGAAGGACTAGCGGGGGGTATAGGTAGCACAGATACGCAGTATTTT
NA	TRBV27	TRBJ2-6	NA	CASSLSWGGANVLTF	TGTGCCAGCAGTTTATCGTGGGGTGGGGCCAACGTCCTGACTTTC
NA	TRBV7-9	TRBJ2-5	NA	CASSLVPETQYF	TGTGCCAGCAGCTTAGTTCCAGAGACCCAGTACTTC
NA	TRBV27	TRBJ1-5	NA	CASTNRAMKQPQHF	TGTGCCAGCACAAACAGGGCAATGAAGCAGCCCCAGCATTTT
NA	TRBV7-9	TRBJ1-1	NA	CASSVSRVENTEAFF	TGTGCCAGCAGCGTATCCAGGGTGGAGAACACTGAAGCTTTCTTT
NA	TRBV5-4	TRBJ1-1	NA	CASSFGSEAFF	TGTGCCAGCAGCTTTGGGTCTGAAGCTTTCTTT
NA	TRBV5-5	TRBJ2-1	NA	CASSLGVHEQFF	TGTGCCAGCAGCTTAGGAGTACATGAGCAGTTCTTC
NA	TRBV6-5	TRBJ1-5	NA	CASSDEGQPQHF	TGTGCCAGCAGTGACGAGGGTCAGCCCCAGCATTTT
NA	TRBV5-5	TRBJ2-1	NA	CASSLGQYNEQFF	TGTGCCAGCAGCTTGGGACAGTACAATGAGCAGTTCTTC
TRBD2	TRBV6-5	TRBJ2-7	NA	CASSGGTSGKYEQYF	TGTGCCAGCAGTGGTGGGACTAGCGGAAAGTACGAGCAGTACTTC
TRBD1	TRBV4-2	TRBJ1-2	NA	CASNSKDRDNYGYTF	TGTGCCAGCAACTCGAAGGACAGGGATAACTATGGCTACACCTTC
NA	TRBV6-1	TRBJ1-5	NA	CASSGAYEPQHF	TGTGCCAGCAGTGGGGCGTATGAGCCCCAGCATTTT